This record looks at one TCR beta chain sequence and its context. This sample stems from a study of OX40 agonist ivuxolimab in advanced cancers. This CDR3 is built from 14 residues. CDR1 is SGDLS and CDR2 is YYNGEE in the germline V gene. V shed 0 bases, J shed 7 bases, and the junction held 4 bases outside the gene matches. Using immunoSEQ multiplex PCR, the repertoire was profiled, and TCRdb retains in-frame clones only, with some absent. This table holds around 70,000 clones, around nine tenths found once. Here the sequenced sample was CD4+ or CD8+ T cells sorted from blood, taken in a trial of the OX40 agonist ivuxolimab. The TCR comes from an adult with an advanced solid tumor such as melanoma, head and neck, liver or kidney cancer. The rearrangement links TRBV9 to TRBJ1-5, with 7 bases matching TRBD1. The CDR3 DNA is TGTGCCAGCAGCGTAGGACAGGGTGGGCAGCCCCAGCATTTT. Its protein product is CASSVGQGGQPQHF.